The rows below give T cell receptor beta chains drawn from one sample of a study of blood T cells in healthy people across ages. In TCRdb, the 5' RACE reads were re-called with MiXCR into one record per CDR3 protein. The sample lists around 990,000 distinct CDR3 sequences, approximately 25% seen once, with around 0.7% in the top ten. These data were also filed under a second study, of T cells of mothers and their children.

Sample: blood. Source of these receptors: a girl aged 2 to 9 in good health. Both conserved end residues are trimmed from each CDR3.

j_call	v_call	cdr3_aa
TRBJ2-6	TRBV12-5	ASGFQGKGSGANVLT
TRBJ2-2	TRBV9	ASSVLRTGEDTGELF
TRBJ2-1	TRBV29-1	SVLLTGVQF
.	TRBV6-7	ASSPLAGGPTTQY
TRBJ2-7	TRBV4-1	TSSQGSGRGTYEQY
TRBJ2-7	TRBV10-3	AIRAGGPYEQY
TRBJ1-2	TRBV28	ASRGQGHYGYT
TRBJ1-1	TRBV4-1	ASSPGTGYTEAF
TRBJ2-3	TRBV29-1	SVLGGLAGGPTDTQY
TRBJ2-3	TRBV5-1	ASSLDPSGGSTDTQY
TRBJ2-3	TRBV7-3	ASSLRLPSTDTQY
TRBJ2-5	TRBV27	ASSQFPGAYQETQY
TRBJ2-1	TRBV28	ASNPGLAVSSYNEQF
TRBJ2-1	TRBV9	ASSGTGTSLGNEQF
TRBJ1-5	TRBV15	ATSRVPRDSSHQPQH
TRBJ1-5	TRBV12-3/TRBV12-4	ASSSILGDQPQH
TRBJ1-4	TRBV11-2	ASSPIWGATNEKLF
TRBJ2-1	TRBV7-3	ASSGLGGYNEQF
TRBJ1-2	TRBV9	ASSHRTGYGYT
TRBJ1-5	TRBV20-1	SARDTGQGQPQH
TRBJ1-2	TRBV5-1	ASSLVAAYRAAT
TRBJ1-1	TRBV11-1	ASSLRSAANTEAF
TRBJ2-4	TRBV27	ASRENSLLAKNIPY
TRBJ1-6	TRBV3-1	ASSQVGVPLH
TRBJ1-2	TRBV28	ASSFRGTGLYGYT
TRBJ1-5	TRBV6-5	ASSYFRGNQPQH
TRBJ1-6	TRBV27	ASASLGSPLH
TRBJ1-1	TRBV7-2	ANILGTEAF
TRBJ1-2	TRBV5-1	ASSLRSDGYT
TRBJ1-1	TRBV5-6	ASSLDTTEAF
TRBJ1-1	TRBV7-9	ASSREGWPEAF
TRBJ1-1	TRBV20-1	SARRQGRANTEAF
TRBJ2-2	TRBV5-4	ASSGTSGRPGELF
TRBJ1-1	TRBV5-1	ASSTTANTEAF
TRBJ2-1	TRBV7-8	ASSSSLVREQF
TRBJ2-5	TRBV12-5	ASGPQTPYQETQY
TRBJ1-1	TRBV29-1	SAGPGTEAF
TRBJ2-7	TRBV28	ASSSAGTTSYEQY
TRBJ2-1	TRBV27	ASSSGQAYNEQF
TRBJ2-7	TRBV21-1	ASTLRSGTYEQY
TRBJ1-4	TRBV7-9	ASSLVGSSNEKLF
TRBJ2-2	TRBV12-3/TRBV12-4	ATPGVLPGELF
TRBJ2-3	TRBV29-1	SVEAPTMADTQY
TRBJ1-6	TRBV7-9	ASSSGNSPLH
TRBJ2-7	TRBV29-1	SVEDLLAEQY